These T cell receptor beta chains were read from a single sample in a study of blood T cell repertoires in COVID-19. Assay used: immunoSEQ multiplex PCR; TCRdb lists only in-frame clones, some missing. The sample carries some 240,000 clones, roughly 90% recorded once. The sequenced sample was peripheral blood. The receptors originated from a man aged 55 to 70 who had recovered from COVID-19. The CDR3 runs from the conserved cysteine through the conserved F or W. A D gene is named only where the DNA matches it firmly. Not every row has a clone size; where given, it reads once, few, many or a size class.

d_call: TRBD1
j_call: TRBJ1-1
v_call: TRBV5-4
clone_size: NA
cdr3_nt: TGTGCCAGCAGCTTGGGACAGGGGATCATGAACACTGAAGCTTTCTTT
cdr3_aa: CASSLGQGIMNTEAFF

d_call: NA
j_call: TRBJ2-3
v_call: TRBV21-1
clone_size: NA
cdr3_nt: TGTGCCAGCAGCTTACGGGACAGGGGGTCTAGCACAGATACGCAGTATTTT
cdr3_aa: CASSLRDRGSSTDTQYF

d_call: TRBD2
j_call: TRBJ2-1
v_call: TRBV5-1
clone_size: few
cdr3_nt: TGCGCCAGCTCCTTGGGACTAGCAGCCAATGAGCAGTTCTTC
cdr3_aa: CASSLGLAANEQFF

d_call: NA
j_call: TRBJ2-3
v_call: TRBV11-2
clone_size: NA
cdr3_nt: TGTGCCAGCAGCTTAGGTCCGGGCACAGATACGCAGTATTTT
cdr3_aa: CASSLGPGTDTQYF

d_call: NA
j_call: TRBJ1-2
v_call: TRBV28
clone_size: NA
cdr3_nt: TGTGCCAGCAGGGCACAGAGTTTCCTCTATGGCTACACCTTC
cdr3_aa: CASRAQSFLYGYTF

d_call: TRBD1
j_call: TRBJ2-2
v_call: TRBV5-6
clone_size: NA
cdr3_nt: TGTGCCAGCACCTCGAGAGGGCGACAGGGACCAACCGGGGAGCTGTTTTTT
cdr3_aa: CASTSRGRQGPTGELFF

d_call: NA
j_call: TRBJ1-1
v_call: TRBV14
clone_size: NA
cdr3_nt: TGTGCCAGCAGCCCCCTGGGGGCGACTGACACTGAAGCTTTCTTT
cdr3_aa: CASSPLGATDTEAFF

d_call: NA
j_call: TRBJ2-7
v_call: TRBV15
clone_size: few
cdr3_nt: TGTGCCACCAGCAGAGTACAGAGCTACGAGCAGTACTTC
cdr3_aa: CATSRVQSYEQYF

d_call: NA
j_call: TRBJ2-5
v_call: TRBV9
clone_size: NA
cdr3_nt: TGTGCCAGCAGCGTTGCCAGGGGAGAGACCCAGTACTTC
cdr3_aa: CASSVARGETQYF

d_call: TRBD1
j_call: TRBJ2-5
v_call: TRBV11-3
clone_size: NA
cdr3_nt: TGTGCCAGCAGCCTCACCACAGGGGGCTGGGAGACCCAGTACTTC
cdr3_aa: CASSLTTGGWETQYF

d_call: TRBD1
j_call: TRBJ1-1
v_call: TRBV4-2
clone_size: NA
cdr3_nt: TGTGCCAGCAGCCCAACTTCCGGGACAGGGGCTTCGATCACTGAAGCTTTCTTT
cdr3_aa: CASSPTSGTGASITEAFF

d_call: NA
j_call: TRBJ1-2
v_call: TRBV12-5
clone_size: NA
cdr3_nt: TGTGCTAGTGGTCCCCCAACTAATTCTATGGTCTTC
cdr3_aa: CASGPPTNSMVF

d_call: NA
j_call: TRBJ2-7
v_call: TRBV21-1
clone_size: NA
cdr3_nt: TGTGCCAGCAGCAAAGAAGGGGGAGACGAGCAGTACTTC
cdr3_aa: CASSKEGGDEQYF

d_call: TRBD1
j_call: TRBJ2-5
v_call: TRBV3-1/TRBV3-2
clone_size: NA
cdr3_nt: TGTGCCAGCAGCTACAGGGGGCCCGGGGAGACCCAGTACTTC
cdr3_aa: CASSYRGPGETQYF

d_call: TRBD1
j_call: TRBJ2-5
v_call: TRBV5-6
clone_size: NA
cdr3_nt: TGTGCCAGCAGCTGGGGACAGGGCGAGGAGACCCAGTACTTC
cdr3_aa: CASSWGQGEETQYF

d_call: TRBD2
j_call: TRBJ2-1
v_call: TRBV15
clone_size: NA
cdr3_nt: TGTGCCACCAGCATAGGGGAGGGCAATGAGCAGTTCTTC
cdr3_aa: CATSIGEGNEQFF

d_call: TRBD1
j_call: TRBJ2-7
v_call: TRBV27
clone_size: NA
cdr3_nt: TGTGCCAGCAGTTTAGCCGGACAGGGGAAGTACGAGCAGTACTTC
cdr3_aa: CASSLAGQGKYEQYF

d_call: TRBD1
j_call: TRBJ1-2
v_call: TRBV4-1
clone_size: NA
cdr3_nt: TGCGCCAGCAGCCCGGCCGGTGGGACAGGCTATGGCTACACCTTC
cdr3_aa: CASSPAGGTGYGYTF

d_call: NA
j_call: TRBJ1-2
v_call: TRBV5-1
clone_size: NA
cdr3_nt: TGCGCCAGCAGCTTGGAGGCGGGTCCCAACTATGGCTACACCTTC
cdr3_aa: CASSLEAGPNYGYTF

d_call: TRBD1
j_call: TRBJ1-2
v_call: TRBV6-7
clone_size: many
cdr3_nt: TGTGCCAGCAGGGTAGTAGGGACAGCACCTCCTCGAGGCTACACCTTC
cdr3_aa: CASRVVGTAPPRGYTF

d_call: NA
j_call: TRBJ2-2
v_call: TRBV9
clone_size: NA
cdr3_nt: TGTGCCAGCAGCGTAAGGTATCAGGAGAACACCGGGGAGCTGTTTTTT
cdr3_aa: CASSVRYQENTGELFF

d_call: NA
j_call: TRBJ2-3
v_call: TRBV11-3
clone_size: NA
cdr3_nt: TGTGCCAGCAGTTGGGACTCTAGCACAGATACGCAGTATTTT
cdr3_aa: CASSWDSSTDTQYF

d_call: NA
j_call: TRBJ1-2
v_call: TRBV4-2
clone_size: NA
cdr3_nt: TGTGCCAGCAGCTCTCCGGGACAACAGGTTAACTATGGCTACACCTTC
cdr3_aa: CASSSPGQQVNYGYTF

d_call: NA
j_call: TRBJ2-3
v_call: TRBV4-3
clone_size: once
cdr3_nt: TGCGCCAGCAGCCAAGATGGACTAAGGGCCGCAGATACGCAGTATTTT
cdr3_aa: CASSQDGLRAADTQYF

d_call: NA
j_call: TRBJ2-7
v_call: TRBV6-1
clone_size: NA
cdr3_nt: TGTGCCAGCAGTGAGGAGGACGAGCAGTACTTC
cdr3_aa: CASSEEDEQYF

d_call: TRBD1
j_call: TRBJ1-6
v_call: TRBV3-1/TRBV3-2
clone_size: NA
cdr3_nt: TGTGCCAGCAGCCAAGACTCTACAGGGGCTAAGGGTAATTCACCCCTCCACTTT
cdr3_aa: CASSQDSTGAKGNSPLHF

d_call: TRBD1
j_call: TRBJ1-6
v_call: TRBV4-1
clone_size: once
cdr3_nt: TGCGCCAGCAGCCAAGACGGACAGGGTCGTAATTCACCCCTCCACTTT
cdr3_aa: CASSQDGQGRNSPLHF

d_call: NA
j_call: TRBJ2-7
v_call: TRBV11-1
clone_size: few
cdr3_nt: TGTGCCAGCAGCTTAGGACGGGGAACCTACGAGCAGTACTTC
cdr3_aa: CASSLGRGTYEQYF

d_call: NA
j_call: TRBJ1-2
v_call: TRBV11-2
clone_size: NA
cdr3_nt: TGTGCCAGCAGCTCTCCTAACAGGGTCTATGGCTACACCTTC
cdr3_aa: CASSSPNRVYGYTF

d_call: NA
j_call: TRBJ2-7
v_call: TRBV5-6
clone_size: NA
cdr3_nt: TGTGCCAGCAGCTTGGCGGGAGAGCAGTACTTC
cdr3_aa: CASSLAGEQYF

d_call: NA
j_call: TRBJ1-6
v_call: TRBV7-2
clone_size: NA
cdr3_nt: TGTGCCAGCAGCTTAGGCAGACAGTATAATTCACCCCTCCACTTT
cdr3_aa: CASSLGRQYNSPLHF

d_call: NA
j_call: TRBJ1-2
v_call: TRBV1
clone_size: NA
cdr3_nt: TGCACCAGCAGCCAAGATCCCGACTCAAGCTGTGGCTACACCTTC
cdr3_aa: CTSSQDPDSSCGYTF

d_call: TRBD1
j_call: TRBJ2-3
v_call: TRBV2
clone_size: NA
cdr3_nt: TGTGCCAGCAGTGATTTCGGACAGGGTAGGGATACGCAGTATTTT
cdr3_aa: CASSDFGQGRDTQYF

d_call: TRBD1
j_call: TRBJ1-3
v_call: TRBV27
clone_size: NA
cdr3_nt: TGTGCCAGCACCATTAGACAGGGGTCTAACACCATATATTTT
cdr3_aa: CASTIRQGSNTIYF

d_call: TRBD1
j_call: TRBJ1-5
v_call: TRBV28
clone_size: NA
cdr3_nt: TGTGCCAGCAGTTTAACCGGACAGGCCAGGGGCAATCAGCCCCAGCATTTT
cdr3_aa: CASSLTGQARGNQPQHF